This T cell receptor (beta chain) was identified during a study of T cell changes during pregnancy in multiple sclerosis. Repertoires were generated with immunoSEQ multiplex PCR, while TCRdb's copy carries only in-frame clones and drops some. Of about 75,000 clones in the sample, around 89% were seen once. With 4 bases removed from V and 0 bases from J, the gap between germline ends came to 10 bases. Germline V lookup: CDR1 MNHNS, CDR2 SASEGT. The CDR3 loop spans 16 amino acids. The receptor's source is a female donor in good health, enrolled as a control in a pregnancy study. The chain combines TRBV6-1 with TRBJ2-6; D is possibly TRBD2 (5 bases). The sequencing used peripheral blood, collected in the first trimester of pregnancy. This CDR3 is CASSALLGSGANVLTF. The CDR3 coding sequence is TGTGCCAGCAGTGCCCTACTAGGCTCTGGGGCCAACGTCCTGACTTTC.